This T cell receptor (beta chain) was observed in a study of beta chain features in type 1 diabetes. Germline assignment: CDR1 MGHDK and CDR2 SYGVNS. V lost 2 bases and J lost 4; bases outside the gene matches: 11. The CDR3 is made up of 18 amino acids. The sequenced template was cDNA made from the entire isolated RNA. Repertoires were generated with immunoSEQ multiplex PCR, while TCRdb's copy carries only in-frame clones and drops some. The table has over 700,000 clones, roughly a sixth seen once; the top ten hold 0.023%. The TCR comes from a woman aged 18-29 years in good health. The rearrangement uses TRBV25-1 and TRBJ2-2, with TRBD2 matching 9 bases. The specimen sequenced was naive CD4+ T cells from blood. This chain's CDR3 is CASSEIRIAGDFTGELFF. CDR3 nucleotides: TGTGCCAGCAGTGAAATCAGGATAGCGGGAGATTTCACCGGGGAGCTGTTTTTT.